Listed here are 23 T cell receptor beta chains from one sample, sequenced in a study of post-analysis software for immune sequencing data. The study, taken as a whole, reports: Controls showed lower frequencies than patients for five TRBV segments, and TRBV5-6, TRBV5-1 and TRBV20-1 were among these.

No cognate antigen is known for these TCRs. Libraries were made from TCR beta cDNA, and they carried unique molecular identifiers. TCRdb re-analysed the PCR reads in MiXCR, keeping a single row per CDR3 protein. The sample consists of hundreds of thousands of distinct CDR3 sequences, 55% to 60% of them appearing once. The sequencing input was blood. Receptors originate from a girl aged 2 to 10 with multiple sclerosis.

There are a few counts of this clonotype. The chain joins TRBV7-6 to TRBJ2-7; tentatively, D is TRBD2 (5 bases). Per the germline V gene, CDR1 is SGHVS and CDR2 is FNYEAQ. V was cut by 1 base and J by 4 bases, with 11 bases left in between. CDR3 length: 14 residues. The CDR3, as DNA: TGTGCCAGCAGCTTAGAGGCGGGTTCTTACGAGCAGTACTTC. It yields the protein CASSLEAGSYEQYF.

The V call is TRBV6-2 or TRBV6-3, the J call TRBJ1-2, with D possibly matching TRBD1 (5 bases). The V and J ends lost 0 bases and 8 bases respectively, with 16 bases between them. The CDR3 totals 15 residues. From germline, CDR1 is MNHEY and CDR2 SVGEGT. This CDR3 is CASSYSHPLGRGYTF. CDR3 nucleotide sequence: TGTGCCAGCAGTTACTCGCACCCCCTGGGACGGGGCTACACCTTC.

The genes are TRBV12-3 or TRBV12-4 and TRBJ2-5, with 9 bases identical to TRBD2. The CDR3 spans 15 residues. Unmatched junction bases numbered 3, after V lost 4 bases and J lost 0 bases. In nucleotides, the CDR3 is TGTGCCAGCAGTTCGACTAGCGGATACCAAGAGACCCAGTACTTC. It yields the protein CASSSTSGYQETQYF.

The V gene is TRBV29-1, the J gene TRBJ2-7, with TRBD1 matching over 7 bases. The CDR3 is made up of 11 amino acids. Germline V gives CDR1 SQVTM, CDR2 ANQGSEA. V was pared by 7 bases and J by 6 bases, with 6 bases of the junction left unmatched. The CDR3 spells CSADDRAEQYF. CDR3 nucleotides: TGCAGCGCTGACGACAGGGCCGAGCAGTACTTC.

This chain connects TRBV20-1 to TRBJ2-4; a possible D gene is TRBD1 (6 bases). Germline V lookup: CDR1 DFQATT, CDR2 SNEGSKA (reference sequence). The ends were cut back, 1 base at V and 2 bases at J, with 9 bases in the middle. The CDR3 consists of 14 residues. CDR3 residues: CSARGGTPKNIQYF. The DNA of the CDR3 is TGCAGTGCTAGAGGAGGGACACCCAAAAACATTCAGTACTTC.

The chain links TRBV16 to TRBJ1-2; TRBD1 might be the D (5 bases). CDR3 length equals 14 residues. V was clipped by 0 bases and J by 4 bases, with 9 bases between them. Per the germline V gene, CDR1 is KGHSY and CDR2 is FQNENV. CDR3 DNA: TGTGCCAGCAGCCAATCGGGGCAGGGCTATGGCTACACCTTC. This encodes CASSQSGQGYGYTF.

The rearrangement joins TRBV20-1 to TRBJ1-1; maybe TRBD1 (5 bases). The germline CDR1 and CDR2 sequences are DFQATT and SNEGSKA (reference sequence). Trimming cost V 5 bases and J 3 bases, with 13 bases left between them. The CDR3 contains 13 residues. CDR3 sequence reads: CSAHGGGDTEAFF. The CDR3 DNA follows: TGCAGTGCTCACGGCGGGGGAGACACTGAAGCTTTCTTT.

This clonotype was observed once. V is TRBV29-1 and J is TRBJ1-5; 10 nucleotides align to TRBD1. Trimming cost V 8 bases and J 4 bases; bases outside gene matches: 5. Germline CDR1 and CDR2: SQVTM and ANQGSEA. The CDR3 is made up of 13 amino acids. DNA of the CDR3: TGCAGCACGGGGACAGGGGATAATCAGCCCCAGCATTTT. Its protein product is CSTGTGDNQPQHF.

The genes are TRBV29-1 and TRBJ2-1; D is possibly TRBD2 (5 bases). The CDR3 runs 11 residues. CDR1 and CDR2 (germline): SQVTM, ANQGSEA. The ends were cut back, 7 bases at V and 4 bases at J, with 8 bases in the middle. CDR3 bases: TGCAGCGACCGGGAATACAATGAGCAGTTCTTC. Its protein product is CSDREYNEQFF.

The sample holds a few counts of this clonotype. V usage is TRBV12-3 or TRBV12-4 and J usage is TRBJ1-2; unclear D gene. This CDR3 has 14 residues. The V and J ends lost 1 base and 2 bases respectively, with 8 bases between them. CDR3 amino acids: CASSLGTQNYGYTF. The CDR3 region has the DNA TGTGCCAGCAGTTTAGGAACACAAAACTATGGCTACACCTTC.

CDR3 nucleotide sequence: TGTGCCAGCAGCCCCACAGGGATTAATGAAAAACTGTTTTTT. This gives the protein CASSPTGINEKLFF. The genes are TRBV5-5 and TRBJ1-4; D is possibly TRBD1 (6 bases). CDR3 size: 14 residues. The V end was cut by 4 bases, the J end by 4 bases, with 11 bases between. Per the germline V gene, CDR1 is SGHKS and CDR2 is YYEKEE (reference sequence).

The V and J genes are TRBV29-1 and TRBJ2-1, with 7 bases identical to TRBD2. This CDR3 region has 12 residues. Germline CDR1 SQVTM, CDR2 ANQGSEA. The V segment lost 8 bases and the J segment 5 bases; nucleotides outside the gene matches: 6. CDR3 bases: TGCAGCCCTGGGGGGGTAAACAATGAGCAGTTCTTC. Residues: CSPGGVNNEQFF.

The J gene is TRBJ1-1, the V gene TRBV12-3 or TRBV12-4, with D possibly TRBD1 on 5 matching bases. The CDR3 spans 13 residues. V lost 1 base to trimming and J lost 7 bases, with 10 bases between them. CDR3 DNA sequence: TGTGCCAGCAGTTTAGTTCGGGGGGTTGAAGCTTTCTTT. Its translation is CASSLVRGVEAFF.

This clonotype was counted only a few times. This chain links TRBV4-1 with TRBJ2-7; unclear D gene. V lost 1 base and J lost 5, with 6 bases in between. CDR3 length equals 12 residues. Looked up from germline, CDR1 is MGHRA and CDR2 is YSYEKL. The CDR3 DNA follows: TGCGCCAGCAGCCAAGGCTACCACGAGCAGTACTTC. Residues: CASSQGYHEQYF.

This clonotype was seen more than once but under ten times. In DNA form, the CDR3 reads TGTGCCATCAGTGGGGTGGGCAGAACCGAGCAGTACTTC. Protein sequence: CAISGVGRTEQYF. The V gene is TRBV10-3, the J gene TRBJ2-7; D is unresolved. Germline V CDR1 and CDR2: ENHRY, SYGVKD. The CDR3 contains 13 residues. V shed 4 bases and J shed 6 bases, with 13 bases lying between them.

This clonotype was detected a few times. This sequence joins TRBV6-6 and TRBJ1-2; D is perhaps TRBD1 (5 bases). Trimming stripped 6 bases from V and 8 bases from J, with 13 bases between. Germline V gene lookup returns CDR1 MNHNY and CDR2 SVGAGI (reference sequence). The CDR3 runs to 12 residues. The CDR3 is CASRTANPGYTF. Written as DNA, the CDR3 is TGTGCCAGCAGGACAGCAAACCCGGGCTACACCTTC.

This chain links TRBV5-5 with TRBJ2-1; the D is unclear. V dropped 2 bases and J dropped 13 bases, with 10 bases sitting between them. Germline assignment: CDR1 SGHKS and CDR2 YYEKEE (reference sequence). The CDR3 extends over 11 amino acids. In nucleotides, the CDR3 is TGTGCCAGCAGCTTCAGATTTTCCCAGTTCTTC. Translating gives CASSFRFSQFF.

A few counts support this clonotype. The chain recombines TRBV7-9 with TRBJ2-3; tentatively, D is TRBD2 (5 bases). Germline V lookup: CDR1 SEHNR, CDR2 FQNEAQ (reference sequence). V lost 3 bases to trimming and J lost 5 bases, with 12 bases between them. This CDR3 spans 14 amino acids. The DNA of the CDR3 is TGTGCCAGCAGCTTTATACTTGGAGGAGATACGCAGTATTTT. Protein sequence: CASSFILGGDTQYF. Drawing the rest from reference TRBV7-9 and TRBJ2-3, the complete variable domain is DTGVSQNPRHKITKRGQNVTFRCDPISEHNRLYWYRQTLGQGPEFLTYFQNEAQLEKSRLLSDRFSAERPKGSFSTLEIQRTEQGDSAMYLCASSFILGGDTQYFGPGTRLTVL.

This clonotype turned up a few times. The V call is TRBV12-3 or TRBV12-4, the J call TRBJ1-2; D not certain. V shed 7 bases and J shed 4 bases, with 13 bases lying between them. The CDR3 totals 13 residues. The CDR3 protein is CASISDRAYGYTF. The CDR3 nucleotides are TGTGCCAGCATTTCGGACCGCGCCTATGGCTACACCTTC.

The chain has TRBV12-3 or TRBV12-4 and TRBJ1-1, with 8 positions matching TRBD1. The trim removed 3 bases at V and 6 bases at J, leaving 9 bases unmatched. This CDR3 comprises 15 residues. CDR3 region: CASSFPTGVGPEAFF. The CDR3 DNA reads as TGTGCCAGCAGTTTCCCGACAGGGGTGGGACCTGAAGCTTTCTTT.

This clonotype was seen a handful of times. The V and J genes are TRBV29-1 and TRBJ2-1, with no clear D. The germline CDR1 and CDR2 sequences are SQVTM and ANQGSEA. The CDR3 has 12 residues. The V gene lost 4 bases and the J gene lost 6 bases, with 10 bases spanning the gap. The CDR3 DNA reads as TGCAGCGTTGCCGAGAGTGGCAATGAGCAGTTCTTC. Protein: CSVAESGNEQFF.

The chain links TRBV6-1 to TRBJ1-1, with D perhaps TRBD1 (6 bases). The V gene lost 2 bases and the J gene lost 5 bases, with 15 bases spanning the gap. This CDR3 has 15 amino acids. Germline loops: CDR1 MNHNS, CDR2 SASEGT. The CDR3: CASSESAGRGTEAFF. Written as DNA, the CDR3 is TGTGCCAGCAGTGAATCGGCAGGGAGGGGGACTGAAGCTTTCTTT.

This clonotype was found once. This chain connects TRBV6-2 or TRBV6-3 to TRBJ2-7; D may be TRBD1 or TRBD2 (5 bases each). The CDR3 length is 20 residues. V lost 0 bases to trimming and J lost 5 bases, with 29 bases between them. CDR1 is MNHEY, CDR2 SVGEGT, per germline. DNA for the CDR3: TGTGCCAGCAGTTACTCAGGGGAGTCCCCCGTTTACCCGGACGTCAACGAGCAGTACTTC. Encoded protein: CASSYSGESPVYPDVNEQYF.